One and the same sample provided the 14 T cell receptor beta chains below, sequenced in a study of beta chain features in type 1 diabetes. Expressed TCRB transcripts were sequenced, since all the RNA that had been isolated was reverse transcribed. Measured with immunoSEQ multiplex PCR; TCRdb has only the in-frame clones, and not every one. The data hold fewer than 900,000 clones, with about 17% observed a single time. The sequencing sample was made of naive CD4+ T cells from blood. All receptors derive from a woman younger than 35 in good health.

This clone turned up a few times. V usage is TRBV7-9 and J usage is TRBJ2-5, with TRBD2 as a possible D gene (5 bases). The CDR3 is made up of 14 amino acids. Germline V CDR1 and CDR2: SEHNR, FQNEAQ (reference sequence). V was trimmed by 5 bases and J by 2 bases, leaving 12 bases between them. CDR3 sequence (DNA): TGTGCCAGCAGCCAACGGGAAGCTCAAGAGACCCAGTACTTC. Translation gives CASSQREAQETQYF.

As to this clone: A junction end diverges from the germline sequence, so it may reflect a read error. The CDR3 nucleotides read TGCAACGTTGTAAGGGTGGGGGAGACCCAGTACTTC. Protein sequence: CNVVRVGETQYF. The chain links TRBV29-1 to TRBJ2-5; no clear D. The germline V gene has CDR1 SQVTM and CDR2 ANQGSEA. The CDR3 extends over 12 amino acids.

This clone was seen a few times. The chain combines TRBV6-6 with TRBJ2-7; 8 nucleotides match TRBD2. The CDR3 length is 16 residues. V lost 4 bases, J lost 3 bases, and 11 bases stayed unmatched. Germline lookup yields CDR1 MNHNY and CDR2 SVGAGI (reference sequence). CDR3 nucleotide sequence: TGTGCCAGCAGTTCTCGACTAGCGAGGTCGTACTACGAGCAGTACTTC. Protein sequence: CASSSRLARSYYEQYF.

The DNA for the CDR3 is TGTGCCAGCAGCTTAGGAGGGACAGCCATAAATGACTACACCTTC. Translating it yields CASSLGGTAINDYTF. The genes are TRBV7-2 and TRBJ1-2, with 7 bases matching TRBD1. This CDR3 is 15 amino acids long. V gave up 1 base and J gave up 10 bases; unmatched junction bases: 12. CDR1 is SGHTA and CDR2 is FQGNSA in the germline V gene.

This clone was seen a handful of times. The gene calls are TRBV29-1 and TRBJ2-5, with 8 bases that match TRBD2. Trimming cost V 0 bases and J 4 bases; bases outside gene matches: 7. Germline V gives CDR1 SQVTM, CDR2 ANQGSEA. The CDR3 loop spans 15 amino acids. The CDR3 nucleotides are TGCAGCGTTGAAGAATTGGGACTAGTTTTAGAGACCCAGTACTTC. It codes for CSVEELGLVLETQYF.

This clone turned up a few times. The chain employs TRBV11-2 and TRBJ1-1, with D perhaps matching TRBD1 (6 bases). This CDR3 contains 15 residues. Germline CDR1 SGHAT, CDR2 FQNNGV. The germline V and J ends were trimmed by 3 bases and 4 bases, with 15 bases remaining between them. CDR3 sequence (DNA): TGTGCCAGCAGCTTGTTGAGGGGGAAGGGCACTGAAGCTTTCTTT. Amino acids: CASSLLRGKGTEAFF. The full variable domain, completed using reference TRBV11-2 and TRBJ1-1, is EAGVAQSPRYKIIEKRQSVAFWCNPISGHATLYWYQQILGQGPKLLIQFQNNGVVDDSQLPKDRFSAERLKGVDSTLKIQPAKLEDSAVYLCASSLLRGKGTEAFFGQGTRLTVV.

This chain connects TRBV5-4 to TRBJ2-2, with D uncertain. This CDR3 is 14 amino acids long. V was cut by 4 bases and J by 5 bases, with 12 bases left in between. Germline V gene lookup returns CDR1 SGHNT and CDR2 YYREEE (reference sequence). The CDR3 coding sequence is TGTGCCAGCAGCGGCGGAGTAAATACCGGGGAGCTGTTTTTT. Translation: CASSGGVNTGELFF.

The rearrangement links TRBV11-1 to TRBJ1-5; D is undetermined. The CDR3 covers 13 residues. V lost 2 bases and J 7 bases, leaving 9 bases between the germline ends. Per the germline V gene, CDR1 is SGHAT and CDR2 is FQDESV (reference sequence). CDR3 bases: TGTGCCAGCAGCTTATCAGTCTTCCAGCCCCAGCATTTT. This codes for CASSLSVFQPQHF. Full variable domain (remainder filled in from reference TRBV11-1 and TRBJ1-5): EAEVAQSPRYKITEKSQAVAFWCDPISGHATLYWYRQILGQGPELLVQFQDESVVDDSQLPKDRFSAERLKGVDSTLKIQPAELGDSAMYLCASSLSVFQPQHFGDGTRLSIL.

This clone has just a few counts. The V and J genes are TRBV28 and TRBJ2-3; D gene ambiguous. The V gene's germline CDR1 is MDHEN and CDR2 SYDVKM. V lost 8 bases and J lost 3, with 9 bases in between. The CDR3 runs 12 residues. The CDR3 protein is CASRTGTDTQYF. The CDR3, as DNA: TGTGCCAGCCGAACGGGTACAGATACGCAGTATTTT. Combining the CDR3 with reference TRBV28 and TRBJ2-3 gives the whole variable domain DVKVTQSSRYLVKRTGEKVFLECVQDMDHENMFWYRQDPGLGLRLIYFSYDVKMKEKGDIPEGYSVSREKKERFSLILESASTNQTSMYLCASRTGTDTQYFGPGTRLTVL.

This clone was seen a handful of times. This chain joins TRBV4-2 and TRBJ2-7, with D uncertain. This CDR3 contains 14 residues. V shed 0 bases and J shed 4 bases, with 10 bases lying between them. Germline CDR1 reads LGHNA; CDR2 reads YNFKEQ. In DNA, the CDR3 is TGTGCCAGCAGCCAAGAAAGGATGGCTTACGAGCAGTACTTC. Translation: CASSQERMAYEQYF.

The chain uses TRBV7-2 and TRBJ2-2; D gene unclear. The V end lost 4 bases, the J end lost 3 bases, and 3 bases lay between the germline ends. This CDR3 comprises 12 residues. Germline assignment: CDR1 SGHTA and CDR2 FQGNSA. The CDR3 loop is CASSYHTGELFF. The DNA for the CDR3 is TGTGCCAGCAGCTATCACACCGGGGAGCTGTTTTTT.

The chain carries TRBV10-3 and TRBJ2-2; 7 bases align to TRBD1. The CDR3 length is 14 residues. The junction had 8 bases not matched to a gene; V was cut back by 6 bases and J by 7 bases. Germline assignment: CDR1 ENHRY and CDR2 SYGVKD. The CDR3 loop is CAISVLQGNGELFF. The CDR3 coding sequence is TGTGCCATCAGCGTATTACAGGGGAACGGGGAGCTGTTTTTT.

V gene TRBV7-2 combines with J gene TRBJ1-1; no clear D gene. The CDR3 contains 14 residues. V was cut by 2 bases and J by 10 bases, with 17 bases left in between. Germline V gene data show CDR1 as SGHTA and CDR2 as FQGNSA. In nucleotides, the CDR3 is TGTGCCAGCAGCTTACTTCCAGGAACACTCGTAGCTTTCTTT. Translation gives CASSLLPGTLVAFF.

The chain couples TRBV16 to TRBJ2-4, with TRBD1 as a possible D gene (6 bases). Trimming removed 0 bases at V and 7 bases at J, with 7 bases between. CDR3 length equals 13 residues. CDR1 and CDR2 (germline): KGHSY, FQNENV. CDR3 sequence: CASSQSQGNIQYF. The CDR3 DNA reads as TGTGCCAGCAGCCAATCTCAGGGGAACATTCAGTACTTC.